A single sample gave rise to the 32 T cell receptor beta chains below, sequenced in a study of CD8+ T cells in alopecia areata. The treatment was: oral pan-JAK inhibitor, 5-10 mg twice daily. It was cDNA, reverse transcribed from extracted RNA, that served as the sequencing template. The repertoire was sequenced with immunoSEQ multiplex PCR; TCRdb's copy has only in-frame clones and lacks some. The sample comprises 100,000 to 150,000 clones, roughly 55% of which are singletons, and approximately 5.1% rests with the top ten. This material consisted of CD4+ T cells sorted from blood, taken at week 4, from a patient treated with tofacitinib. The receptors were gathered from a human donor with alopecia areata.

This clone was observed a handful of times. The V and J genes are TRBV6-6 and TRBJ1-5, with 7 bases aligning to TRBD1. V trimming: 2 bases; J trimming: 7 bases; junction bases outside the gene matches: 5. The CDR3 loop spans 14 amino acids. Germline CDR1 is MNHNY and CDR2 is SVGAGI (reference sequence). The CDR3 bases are TGTGCCAGCAGTTACGGGGGACAGAGCCAGCCCCAGCATTTT. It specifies CASSYGGQSQPQHF.

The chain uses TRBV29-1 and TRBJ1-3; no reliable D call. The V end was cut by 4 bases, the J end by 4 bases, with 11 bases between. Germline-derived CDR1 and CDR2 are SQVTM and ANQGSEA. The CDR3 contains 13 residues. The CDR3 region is CSVAESLGNTIYF. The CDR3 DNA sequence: TGCAGCGTTGCGGAGAGCCTCGGAAACACCATATATTTT.

CDR3 protein: CASSVQGPDTQYF. In nucleotides, the CDR3 is TGTGCCAGCAGCGTTCAGGGGCCCGATACGCAGTATTTT. J is TRBJ2-3 and V is TRBV9; possibly TRBD1 for D (6 bases). Germline lookup yields CDR1 SGDLS and CDR2 YYNGEE. This CDR3 has 13 amino acids. Between the trimmed V and J ends, which lost 2 bases and 6 bases, there was a span of 10 bases.

CDR3 region: CASSGSGALYNEQFF. The CDR3 DNA reads as TGTGCCAGCAGCGGTAGCGGGGCCCTATACAATGAGCAGTTCTTC. The chain couples TRBV6-5 to TRBJ2-1, with 8 positions matching TRBD2. Germline V lookup: CDR1 MNHEY, CDR2 SVGAGI. V shed 6 bases and J 4 bases; nucleotides not matched to a gene: 8. The CDR3 is made up of 15 amino acids.

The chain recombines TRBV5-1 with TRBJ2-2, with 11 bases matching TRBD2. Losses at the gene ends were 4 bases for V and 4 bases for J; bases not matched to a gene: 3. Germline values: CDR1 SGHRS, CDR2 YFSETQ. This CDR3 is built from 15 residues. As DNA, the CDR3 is TGCGCCAGCAGCGGGACTAGCGGAACCACCGGGGAGCTGTTTTTT. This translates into CASSGTSGTTGELFF. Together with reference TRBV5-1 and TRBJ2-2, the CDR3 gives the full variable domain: KAGVTQTPRYLIKTRGQQVTLSCSPISGHRSVSWYQQTPGQGLQFLFEYFSETQRNKGNFPGRFSGRQFSNSRSEMNVSTLELGDSALYLCASSGTSGTTGELFFGEGSRLTVL.

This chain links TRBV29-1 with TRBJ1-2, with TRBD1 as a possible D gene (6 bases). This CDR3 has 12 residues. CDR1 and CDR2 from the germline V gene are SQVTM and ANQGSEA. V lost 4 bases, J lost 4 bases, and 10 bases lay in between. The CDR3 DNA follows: TGCAGCGTTGGTGTACAGGGCTATGGCTACACCTTC. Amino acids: CSVGVQGYGYTF.

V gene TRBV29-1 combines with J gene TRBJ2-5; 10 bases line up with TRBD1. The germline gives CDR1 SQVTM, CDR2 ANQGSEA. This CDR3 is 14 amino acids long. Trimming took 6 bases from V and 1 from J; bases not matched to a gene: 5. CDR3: CSVRTGGIQETQYF. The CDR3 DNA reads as TGCAGCGTCCGGACAGGGGGGATCCAAGAGACCCAGTACTTC.

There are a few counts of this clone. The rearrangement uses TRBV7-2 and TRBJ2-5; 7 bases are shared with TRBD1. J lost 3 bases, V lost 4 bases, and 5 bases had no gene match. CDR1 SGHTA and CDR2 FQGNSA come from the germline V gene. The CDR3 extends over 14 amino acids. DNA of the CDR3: TGTGCCAGCAGCTACCAAGGGGGCAAAGAGACCCAGTACTTC. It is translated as CASSYQGGKETQYF.

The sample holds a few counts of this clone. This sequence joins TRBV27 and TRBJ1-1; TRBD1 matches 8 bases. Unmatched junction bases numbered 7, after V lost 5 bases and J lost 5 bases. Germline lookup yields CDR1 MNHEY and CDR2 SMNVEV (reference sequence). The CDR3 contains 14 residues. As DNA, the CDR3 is TGTGCCAGCAGTAGAGGACAGGGTTGGACTGAAGCTTTCTTT. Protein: CASSRGQGWTEAFF.

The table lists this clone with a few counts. The CDR3 region is CSAGPGTGRNEQFF. CDR3 nucleotide sequence: TGCAGCGCCGGGCCCGGGACAGGGAGGAATGAGCAGTTCTTC. V is TRBV29-1 and J is TRBJ2-1, with 9 bases that match TRBD1. The ends lost 7 bases at V and 7 bases at J; junction bases unmatched: 11. The CDR3 is made up of 14 amino acids. Germline V gene lookup returns CDR1 SQVTM and CDR2 ANQGSEA.

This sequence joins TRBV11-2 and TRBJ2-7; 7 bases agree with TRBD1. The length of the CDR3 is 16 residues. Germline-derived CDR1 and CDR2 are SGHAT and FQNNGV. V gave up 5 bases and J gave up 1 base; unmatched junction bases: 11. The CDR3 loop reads CASSPLGTELSYEQYF. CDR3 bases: TGTGCCAGCAGCCCCCTCGGGACAGAACTTTCCTACGAGCAGTACTTC.

The CDR3 sequence is CAWSVPGGSGNTIYF. CDR3 nucleotide sequence: TGTGCCTGGAGTGTACCAGGGGGCTCTGGAAACACCATATATTTT. V gene TRBV30 combines with J gene TRBJ1-3; 7 bases fit TRBD1. Per germline, CDR1 GTSNPN and CDR2 SVGIG (reference sequence). The CDR3 is 15 residues long. The trim removed 0 bases at V and 0 bases at J, leaving 2 bases unmatched.

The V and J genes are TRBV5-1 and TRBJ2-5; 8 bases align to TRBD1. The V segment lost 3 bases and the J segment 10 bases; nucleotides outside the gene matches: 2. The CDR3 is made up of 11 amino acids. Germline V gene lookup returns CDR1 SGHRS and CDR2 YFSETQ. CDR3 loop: CASSSGQDQYF. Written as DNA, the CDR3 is TGCGCCAGCAGCTCGGGACAGGACCAGTACTTC.

As DNA, the CDR3 is TGTGCCAGCAGCATCACAGATACGCAGTATTTT. Translating gives CASSITDTQYF. The rearrangement uses TRBV7-2 and TRBJ2-3; D unclear. Looked up from germline, CDR1 is SGHTA and CDR2 is FQGNSA. Trimming took 5 bases from V and 2 from J, leaving 2 bases between them. This CDR3 comprises 11 residues.

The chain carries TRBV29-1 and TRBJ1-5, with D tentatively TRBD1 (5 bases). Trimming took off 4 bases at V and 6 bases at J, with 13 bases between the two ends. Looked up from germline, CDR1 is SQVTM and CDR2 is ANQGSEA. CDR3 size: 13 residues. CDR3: CSVGLGVSQPQHF. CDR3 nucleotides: TGCAGCGTTGGTCTGGGGGTGTCTCAGCCCCAGCATTTT. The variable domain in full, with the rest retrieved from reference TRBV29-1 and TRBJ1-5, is SAVISQKPSRDICQRGTSLTIQCQVDSQVTMMFWYRQQPGQSLTLIATANQGSEATYESGFVIDKFPISRPNLTFSTLTVSNMSPEDSSIYLCSVGLGVSQPQHFGDGTRLSIL.

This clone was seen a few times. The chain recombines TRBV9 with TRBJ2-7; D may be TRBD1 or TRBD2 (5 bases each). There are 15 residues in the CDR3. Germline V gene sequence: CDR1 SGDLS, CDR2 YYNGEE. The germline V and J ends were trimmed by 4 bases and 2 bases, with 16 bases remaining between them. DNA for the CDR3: TGTGCCAGCAGCCCAGAGTCAGAGGGACCCTACGAGCAGTACTTC. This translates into CASSPESEGPYEQYF.

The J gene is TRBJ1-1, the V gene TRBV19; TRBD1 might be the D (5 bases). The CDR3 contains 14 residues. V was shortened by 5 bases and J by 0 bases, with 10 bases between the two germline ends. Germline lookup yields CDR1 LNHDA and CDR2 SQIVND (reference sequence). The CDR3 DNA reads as TGTGCCAGTAGTTCCCAACAGGTGAACACTGAAGCTTTCTTT. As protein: CASSSQQVNTEAFF.

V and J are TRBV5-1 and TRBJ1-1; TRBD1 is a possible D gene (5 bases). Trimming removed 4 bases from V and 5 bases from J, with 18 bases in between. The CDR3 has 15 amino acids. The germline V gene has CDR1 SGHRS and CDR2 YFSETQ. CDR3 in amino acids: CASSPFRKEGTEAFF. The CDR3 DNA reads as TGCGCCAGCAGCCCATTCAGGAAAGAGGGGACTGAAGCTTTCTTT.

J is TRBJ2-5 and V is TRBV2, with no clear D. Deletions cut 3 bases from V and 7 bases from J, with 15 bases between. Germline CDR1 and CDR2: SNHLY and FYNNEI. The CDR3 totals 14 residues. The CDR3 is CASSEARRWGTQYF. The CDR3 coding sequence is TGTGCCAGCAGTGAGGCCAGGCGCTGGGGGACCCAGTACTTC.

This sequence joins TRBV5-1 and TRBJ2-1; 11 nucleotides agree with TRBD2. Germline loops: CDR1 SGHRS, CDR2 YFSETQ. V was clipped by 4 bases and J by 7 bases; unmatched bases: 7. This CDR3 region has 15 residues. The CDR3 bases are TGCGCCAGCAGCGTGCTAGCGGGGGGCGGAAATGAGCAGTTCTTC. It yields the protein CASSVLAGGGNEQFF. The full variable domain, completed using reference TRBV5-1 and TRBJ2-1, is KAGVTQTPRYLIKTRGQQVTLSCSPISGHRSVSWYQQTPGQGLQFLFEYFSETQRNKGNFPGRFSGRQFSNSRSEMNVSTLELGDSALYLCASSVLAGGGNEQFFGPGTRLTVL.

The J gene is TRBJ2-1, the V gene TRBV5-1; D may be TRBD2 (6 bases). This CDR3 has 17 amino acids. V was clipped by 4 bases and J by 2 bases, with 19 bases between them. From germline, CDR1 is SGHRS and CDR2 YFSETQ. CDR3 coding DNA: TGCGCCAGCAGCCACCGGGGGTTGAGCACCCCCTACAATGAGCAGTTCTTC. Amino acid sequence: CASSHRGLSTPYNEQFF.

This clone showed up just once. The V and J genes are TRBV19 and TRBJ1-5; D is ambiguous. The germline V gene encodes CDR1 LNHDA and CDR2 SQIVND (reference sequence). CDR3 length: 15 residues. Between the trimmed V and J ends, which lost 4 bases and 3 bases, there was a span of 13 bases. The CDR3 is CASSTGREANQPQHF. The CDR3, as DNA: TGTGCCAGTAGTACCGGGCGGGAAGCCAATCAGCCCCAGCATTTT.

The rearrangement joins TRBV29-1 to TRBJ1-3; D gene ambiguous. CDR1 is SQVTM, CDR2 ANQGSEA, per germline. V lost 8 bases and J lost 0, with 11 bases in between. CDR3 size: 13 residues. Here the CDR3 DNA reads TGCAGCTGTGCAGAGACCTCTGGAAACACCATATATTTT. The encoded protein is CSCAETSGNTIYF.

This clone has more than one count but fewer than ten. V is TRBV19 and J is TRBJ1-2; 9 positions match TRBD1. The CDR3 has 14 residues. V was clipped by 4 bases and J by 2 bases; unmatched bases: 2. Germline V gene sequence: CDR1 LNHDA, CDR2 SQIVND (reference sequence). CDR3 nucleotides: TGTGCCAGTAGTACCGGGACAGGGAACTATGGCTACACCTTC. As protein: CASSTGTGNYGYTF.

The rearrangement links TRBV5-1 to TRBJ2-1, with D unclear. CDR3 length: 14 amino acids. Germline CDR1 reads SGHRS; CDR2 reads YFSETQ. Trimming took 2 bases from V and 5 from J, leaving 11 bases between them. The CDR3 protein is CASSFWLGDNEQFF. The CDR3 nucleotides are TGCGCCAGCAGCTTTTGGCTAGGAGACAATGAGCAGTTCTTC. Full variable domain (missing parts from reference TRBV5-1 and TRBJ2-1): KAGVTQTPRYLIKTRGQQVTLSCSPISGHRSVSWYQQTPGQGLQFLFEYFSETQRNKGNFPGRFSGRQFSNSRSEMNVSTLELGDSALYLCASSFWLGDNEQFFGPGTRLTVL.

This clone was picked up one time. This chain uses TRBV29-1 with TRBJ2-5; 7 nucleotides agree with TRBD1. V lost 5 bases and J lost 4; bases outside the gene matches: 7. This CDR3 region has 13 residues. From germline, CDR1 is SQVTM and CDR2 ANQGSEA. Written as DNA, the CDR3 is TGCAGCGTTCCGGGACAGTTAAGAGAGACCCAGTACTTC. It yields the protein CSVPGQLRETQYF. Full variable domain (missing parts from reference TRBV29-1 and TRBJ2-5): SAVISQKPSRDICQRGTSLTIQCQVDSQVTMMFWYRQQPGQSLTLIATANQGSEATYESGFVIDKFPISRPNLTFSTLTVSNMSPEDSSIYLCSVPGQLRETQYFGPGTRLLVL.

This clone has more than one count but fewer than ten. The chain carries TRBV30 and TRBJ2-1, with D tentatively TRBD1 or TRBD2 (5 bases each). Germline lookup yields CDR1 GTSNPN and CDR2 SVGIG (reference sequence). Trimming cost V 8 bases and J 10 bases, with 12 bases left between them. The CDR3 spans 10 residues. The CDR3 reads CARGAVEQFF. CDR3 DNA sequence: TGTGCCAGGGGAGCTGTAGAGCAGTTCTTC.

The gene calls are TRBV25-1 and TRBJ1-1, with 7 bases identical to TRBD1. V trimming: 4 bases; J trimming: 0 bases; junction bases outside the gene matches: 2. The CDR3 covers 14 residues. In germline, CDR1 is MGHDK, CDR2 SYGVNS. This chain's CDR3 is CASSVTGVNTEAFF. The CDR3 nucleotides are TGTGCCAGCAGTGTTACAGGGGTGAACACTGAAGCTTTCTTT.

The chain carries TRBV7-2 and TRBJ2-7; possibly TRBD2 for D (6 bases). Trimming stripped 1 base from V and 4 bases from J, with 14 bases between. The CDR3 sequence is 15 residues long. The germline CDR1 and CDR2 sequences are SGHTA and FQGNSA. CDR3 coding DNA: TGTGCCAGCAGCTTAGTAGGGGACTCCCAATACGAGCAGTACTTC. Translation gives CASSLVGDSQYEQYF.

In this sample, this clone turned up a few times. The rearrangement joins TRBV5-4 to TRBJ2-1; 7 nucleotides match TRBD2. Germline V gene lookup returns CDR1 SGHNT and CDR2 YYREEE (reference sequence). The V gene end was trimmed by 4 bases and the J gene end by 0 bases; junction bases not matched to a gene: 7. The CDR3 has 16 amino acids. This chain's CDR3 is CASSSTSANSYNEQFF. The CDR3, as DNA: TGTGCCAGCAGCAGCACTAGCGCCAACTCCTACAATGAGCAGTTCTTC.

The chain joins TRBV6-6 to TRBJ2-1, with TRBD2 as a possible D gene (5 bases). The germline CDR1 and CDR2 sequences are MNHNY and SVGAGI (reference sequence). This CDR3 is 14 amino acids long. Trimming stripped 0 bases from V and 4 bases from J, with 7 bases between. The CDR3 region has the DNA TGTGCCAGCAGTTACTCTAGCGTTTACAATGAGCAGTTCTTC. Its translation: CASSYSSVYNEQFF.

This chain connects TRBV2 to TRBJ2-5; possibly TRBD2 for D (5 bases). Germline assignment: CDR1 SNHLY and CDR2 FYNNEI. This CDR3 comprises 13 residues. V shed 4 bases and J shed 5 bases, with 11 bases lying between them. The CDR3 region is CASSVRGMETQYF. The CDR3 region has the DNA TGTGCCAGCAGTGTTCGGGGTATGGAGACCCAGTACTTC.